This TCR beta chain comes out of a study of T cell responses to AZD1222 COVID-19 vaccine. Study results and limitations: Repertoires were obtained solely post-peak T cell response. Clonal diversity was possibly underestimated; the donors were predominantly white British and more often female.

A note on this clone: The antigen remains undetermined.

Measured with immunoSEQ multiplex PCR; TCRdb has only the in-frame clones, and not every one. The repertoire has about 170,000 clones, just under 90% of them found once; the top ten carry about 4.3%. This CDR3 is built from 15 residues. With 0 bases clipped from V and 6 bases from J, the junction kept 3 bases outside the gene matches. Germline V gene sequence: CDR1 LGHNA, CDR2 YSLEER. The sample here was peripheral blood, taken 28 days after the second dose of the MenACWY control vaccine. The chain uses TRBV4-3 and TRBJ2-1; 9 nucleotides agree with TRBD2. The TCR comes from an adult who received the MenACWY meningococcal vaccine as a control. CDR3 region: CASSQESGRPNEQFF. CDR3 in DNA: TGCGCCAGCAGCCAAGAAAGCGGGAGGCCCAATGAGCAGTTCTTC.